This TCR beta chain derives from a study of radiation and T cells in renal cell carcinoma. Turning to the study itself: Nephrectomy followed 15 Gy stereotactic body radiation by 4 weeks.

The time point here: baseline pretreatment blood. The treatment here: 15 Gy SBRT to primary tumor, nephrectomy 4 weeks later. The tumor was a clear cell renal cell carcinoma. Overall study results and limits: From baseline, blood top tumor clonotypes peaked at 2 weeks post-radiation. Pretreatment tumor biopsies were lacking, so baseline clonotypes are unknown.

As concerns this clone: The antigen is not known.

This CDR3 region has 14 residues. The trim removed 3 bases at V and 5 bases at J, leaving 6 bases unmatched. Germline V lookup: CDR1 SGHRS, CDR2 YFSETQ. Sequencing used immunoSEQ multiplex PCR; TCRdb keeps in-frame clones, though not all of them. The table shows approximately 51,000 clones, with roughly 80% occurring only once. This receptor was obtained from a woman in her 70s with renal cell carcinoma. The V call is TRBV5-1, the J call TRBJ2-7, with 9 positions matching TRBD1. The sample here was blood, taken from a patient whose treatment included radiotherapy and nephrectomy. The CDR3 loop is CASSSRTGENEQYF. In nucleotides, the CDR3 is TGCGCCAGCAGCTCACGGACAGGGGAGAACGAGCAGTACTTC. Based on the CDR3 plus reference TRBV5-1 and TRBJ2-7, the full variable domain is KAGVTQTPRYLIKTRGQQVTLSCSPISGHRSVSWYQQTPGQGLQFLFEYFSETQRNKGNFPGRFSGRQFSNSRSEMNVSTLELGDSALYLCASSSRTGENEQYFGPGTRLTVT.